These 15 T cell receptor beta chains were sequenced from one sample in a study of Graves' ophthalmopathy and Graves' hyperthyroidism. RNA transcripts were the source from which TCR beta CDR3 regions were amplified. The workflow started with a first-round RT-PCR run with HTBI primers and then moved on to a second-round multiplex PCR. TCRdb reprocessed the multiplex PCR reads via MiXCR and lists one record per CDR3 protein. The table includes approximately 700,000 distinct CDR3 sequences, about two fifths detected once. Sequencing input: peripheral blood. The source of these receptors is an adult man with Graves' ophthalmopathy.

This clonotype occurred a few times. This chain uses TRBV24-1 with TRBJ2-2, with 7 nucleotides matching TRBD1. Germline assignment: CDR1 KGHDR and CDR2 SFDVKD. The junction had 5 bases not matched to a gene; V was cut back by 3 bases and J by 2 bases. This CDR3 comprises 16 residues. CDR3 sequence reads: CATSDTGTVNTGELFF. The CDR3 DNA reads as TGTGCCACCAGTGATACCGGGACAGTCAACACCGGGGAGCTGTTTTTT.

At least ten counts were recorded for this clonotype. CDR3 in DNA: TGTGCCAGCTCAAGGGCCAACGTCCTGACTTTC. Amino acid sequence: CASSRANVLTF. The chain links TRBV6-5 to TRBJ2-6; D is uncertain. CDR3 length equals 11 residues. CDR1 and CDR2 (germline): MNHEY, SVGAGI. V lost 8 bases and J 5 bases, leaving 4 bases between the germline ends.

The rearrangement uses TRBV10-3 and TRBJ2-6; a weak D match, TRBD1 (7 bases). CDR1 and CDR2 (germline): ENHRY, SYGVKD. The CDR3 length is 16 residues. The ends were cut back, 4 bases at V and 2 bases at J, with 12 bases in the middle. CDR3 sequence: CAISGGQRAGANVLTF. Written as DNA, the CDR3 is TGTGCCATCAGTGGGGGACAGCGGGCTGGGGCCAACGTCCTGACTTTC.

This clonotype has a handful of counts. The chain uses TRBV10-3 and TRBJ2-2; TRBD1 aligns across 8 bases. V was pared by 10 bases and J by 3 bases, with 16 bases of the junction left unmatched. The CDR3 consists of 17 residues. The V gene's germline CDR1 is ENHRY and CDR2 SYGVKD. In nucleotides, the CDR3 is TGTGCCAACCTAAATTATGGACAGGGCTGGGACACCGGGGAGCTGTTTTTT. This sequence encodes CANLNYGQGWDTGELFF.

This clonotype was picked up one time. Given a much more abundant clone one base away, this may be a read error. The rearrangement links TRBV24-1 to TRBJ2-2; tentative D call: TRBD2 (6 bases). Germline CDR1 and CDR2: KGHDR and SFDVKD. The CDR3 contains 13 residues. This CDR3 is CATSSRVGGVLFF. The CDR3 coding sequence is TGTGCCACCAGCTCCAGGGTCGGCGGGGTGCTGTTTTTT.

A single count supports this clonotype. The junction does not match germline at one end; this may be a read error. The chain combines TRBV5-1 with TRBJ1-1, with unresolved D. From germline, CDR1 is SGHRS and CDR2 YFSETQ. The CDR3 totals 13 residues. The CDR3 loop is CASSVETATEAFF. The CDR3 DNA sequence: TGTGCCAGCAGCGTAGAGACGGCCACTGAAGCTTTCTTT.

The CDR3: CASSQDGGDTEAFF. For the CDR3, the DNA is TGCGCCAGCAGCCAAGATGGGGGCGACACTGAAGCTTTCTTT. This rearrangement joins TRBV4-3 to TRBJ1-1; tentatively, D is TRBD1 (6 bases). V lost 0 bases and J 3 bases, leaving 8 bases between the germline ends. Germline assignment: CDR1 LGHNA and CDR2 YSLEER. The CDR3 spans 14 residues.

Concerning this clonotype itself: A much larger clone lies a single base off, so this may be a read error. A read error is likely, as this CDR3 ends without the conserved phenylalanine or tryptophan. V gene TRBV5-6 combines with J gene TRBJ2-7; 10 bases fit TRBD1. Germline CDR1 and CDR2: SGHDT and YYEEEE. CDR3 length equals 14 residues. With 3 bases clipped from V and 6 bases from J, the junction kept 6 bases outside the gene matches. CDR3 region: CASSSATGGFEQYC. CDR3 in DNA: TGTGCCAGCAGCTCGGCGACAGGGGGCTTCGAGCAGTACTGC.

At least ten counts were recorded for this clonotype. The V gene is TRBV24-1, the J gene TRBJ2-5; no clear D. This CDR3 contains 16 residues. Trimming cost V 3 bases and J 4 bases, with 17 bases left between them. The germline CDR1 and CDR2 sequences are KGHDR and SFDVKD. For the CDR3, the DNA is TGTGCCACCAGTGATGCCGGAACTAACCTTGCAGAGACCCAGTACTTC. It is translated as CATSDAGTNLAETQYF.

The CDR3 here is CASSLAQGRGGGYTF. The CDR3 bases are TGTGCCAGCAGCTTAGCCCAGGGACGAGGAGGTGGCTACACCTTC. The rearrangement joins TRBV7-9 to TRBJ1-2; D perhaps matches TRBD1 (5 bases). The germline V gene encodes CDR1 SEHNR and CDR2 FQNEAQ (reference sequence). Trimming removed 0 bases from V and 7 bases from J, with 15 bases in between. The CDR3 is 15 amino acids.

This clonotype was observed many times. The chain is built from TRBV2 and TRBJ1-2; 9 nucleotides match TRBD1. Germline loops: CDR1 SNHLY, CDR2 FYNNEI. This CDR3 has 14 residues. V trimming: 5 bases; J trimming: 7 bases; junction bases outside the gene matches: 8. The CDR3 DNA reads as TGTGCCAGCAGTCCCACCGACAGGGGGATTGGCTACACCTTC. This sequence encodes CASSPTDRGIGYTF.

J is TRBJ1-1 and V is TRBV11-2; D not resolved. The CDR3 is made up of 14 amino acids. The germline gives CDR1 SGHAT, CDR2 FQNNGV. Trimming left V 3 bases short and J 1 base short, with 9 bases between. CDR3 in amino acids: CASSFRTENTEAFF. The CDR3 DNA reads as TGTGCCAGCAGCTTCCGGACTGAGAACACTGAAGCTTTCTTT.

This rearrangement joins TRBV6-5 to TRBJ1-3; 7 nucleotides align to TRBD1. The CDR3 contains 14 residues. Germline assignment: CDR1 MNHEY and CDR2 SVGAGI. V gave up 6 bases and J gave up 3 bases; unmatched junction bases: 5. CDR3 bases: TGTGCCAGCAGAATAGACAGGGATGGAAACACCATATATTTT. This encodes CASRIDRDGNTIYF.

About this clonotype: At one end, the junction sequence differs from germline, possibly due to a read error. This CDR3 is CATEWDPDTEAFF. The CDR3 bases are TGTGCCACTGAATGGGACCCAGACACGGAAGCTTTCTTC. This chain links TRBV10-3 with TRBJ1-1; tentative D call: TRBD1 (5 bases). CDR1 is ENHRY and CDR2 is SYGVKD in the germline V gene. The CDR3 runs 13 residues.

This clonotype came up many times. The J gene is TRBJ2-7, the V gene TRBV4-1; D is perhaps TRBD1 (6 bases). The CDR3 length is 16 residues. CDR1 is MGHRA, CDR2 YSYEKL, per germline. The V and J ends lost 4 bases and 0 bases respectively, with 16 bases between them. The CDR3 region is CASSRDDRSYSYEQYF. The DNA for the CDR3 is TGCGCCAGCAGCCGGGATGACAGGAGCTACTCCTACGAGCAGTACTTC.